This T cell receptor beta chain is from a study of beta chain features in type 1 diabetes. Whole-study findings and limits: Type 1 diabetes patients showed a moderate but significant shortening of TCRB CDR3s in all four CD4+ subsets.

Expressed TCRB transcripts were sequenced after all isolated RNA was converted to cDNA. TCRdb keeps only in-frame clones here, not all; method: immunoSEQ multiplex PCR. In the table there are 250,000 to 350,000 clones, approximately 15% of which are singletons. As regards this clone: What it recognizes is unknown.

The germline V gene encodes CDR1 SGHDN and CDR2 FVKESK. The CDR3 consists of 12 residues. V dropped 4 bases and J dropped 9; count of bases not matched to a gene: 3. The sequence derives from a man between 18 and 35 years old with type 1 diabetes. The specimen sequenced was naive CD4+ T cells from blood. V gene TRBV14 combines with J gene TRBJ1-1, with 9 bases that match TRBD1. CDR3 sequence reads: CASSLGTGKAFF. As DNA, the CDR3 is TGTGCCAGCAGCCTCGGGACAGGGAAAGCTTTCTTT.